The 26 T cell receptor beta chains presented below share a single source sample, sequenced in a study of blood T cell repertoires in COVID-19. Clones were read by immunoSEQ multiplex PCR, and TCRdb kept only the in-frame ones, dropping some. The sample carries approximately 200,000 clones, around 85% recorded once. Sequencing was carried out using peripheral blood. The receptors stem from a human donor with active or convalescent COVID-19. The donor label of this sample is uncertain.

This chain links TRBV11-2 with TRBJ1-3, with TRBD1 as a possible D gene (5 bases). CDR3 length: 14 residues. Germline values: CDR1 SGHAT, CDR2 FQNNGV. V was pared by 4 bases and J by 2 bases, with 9 bases between. CDR3 residues: CASSSAGPGNTIYF. The CDR3 region has the DNA TGTGCCAGCAGCTCGGCAGGGCCTGGAAACACCATATATTTT. Full variable domain (rest looked up from reference TRBV11-2 and TRBJ1-3): EAGVAQSPRYKIIEKRQSVAFWCNPISGHATLYWYQQILGQGPKLLIQFQNNGVVDDSQLPKDRFSAERLKGVDSTLKIQPAKLEDSAVYLCASSSAGPGNTIYFGEGSWLTVV.

The rearrangement joins TRBV7-2 to TRBJ2-3; 10 bases agree with TRBD2. The germline V gene has CDR1 SGHTA and CDR2 FQGNSA. Trimming removed 5 bases from V and 8 bases from J; junction bases left unmatched: 7. This CDR3 is built from 14 residues. The DNA for the CDR3 is TGTGCCAGCAGCAACAGCGGGGGGGCGACTACGCAGTATTTT. It is translated as CASSNSGGATTQYF.

This chain joins TRBV18 and TRBJ2-3; 8 bases fit TRBD1. The CDR3 is 15 amino acids. Germline CDR1 and CDR2: KGHSH and LQKENI. Trimming at V came to 5 bases and at J to 2 bases, leaving 6 bases not matched to a gene. This CDR3 is CASSAPGQVTDTQYF. The CDR3 DNA sequence: TGTGCCAGCTCAGCGCCGGGACAGGTCACAGATACGCAGTATTTT. Drawing the rest from reference TRBV18 and TRBJ2-3, the complete variable domain is NAGVMQNPRHLVRRRGQEARLRCSPMKGHSHVYWYRQLPEEGLKFMVYLQKENIIDESGMPKERFSAEFPKEGPSILRIQQVVRGDSAAYFCASSAPGQVTDTQYFGPGTRLTVL.

The rearrangement uses TRBV28 and TRBJ2-7; D perhaps matches TRBD2 (6 bases). The CDR3 consists of 14 residues. V lost 3 bases to trimming and J lost 6 bases, with 15 bases between them. From germline, CDR1 is MDHEN and CDR2 SYDVKM. CDR3: CASSLGGAEREQYF. In nucleotides, the CDR3 is TGTGCCAGCAGTTTGGGCGGGGCAGAGCGCGAGCAGTACTTC.

This clone was seen once. The chain uses TRBV24-1 and TRBJ1-4, with D hard to call. Germline V CDR1 and CDR2: KGHDR, SFDVKD. The CDR3 loop spans 13 amino acids. The V end lost 5 bases, the J end lost 7 bases, and 10 bases lay between the germline ends. The CDR3 DNA reads TGTGCCACCAGTGGCTCCTTCGGTGAAAAACTGTTTTTT. This gives the protein CATSGSFGEKLFF.

The chain links TRBV5-4 to TRBJ2-5, with a tentative D call TRBD2 (6 bases). The V end was cut by 4 bases, the J end by 5 bases, with 12 bases between. Germline V gene data show CDR1 as SGHNT and CDR2 as YYREEE (reference sequence). This CDR3 has 13 residues. CDR3 bases: TGTGCCAGCAGCGGTAGCGGAGGCGAGACCCAGTACTTC. Protein product: CASSGSGGETQYF. Filled out from reference TRBV5-4 and TRBJ2-5, the complete variable domain reads ETGVTQSPTHLIKTRGQQVTLRCSSQSGHNTVSWYQQALGQGPQFIFQYYREEENGRGNFPPRFSGLQFPNYSSELNVNALELDDSALYLCASSGSGGETQYFGPGTRLLVL.

CDR3 sequence (DNA): TGCGCCAGCAGCCCCATCGGACTCCGGGACAGGGGACCCTATGGCTACACCTTC. It yields the protein CASSPIGLRDRGPYGYTF. This chain joins TRBV4-1 and TRBJ1-2; 10 bases line up with TRBD1. The CDR3 is 18 amino acids. CDR1 is MGHRA and CDR2 is YSYEKL in the germline V gene. With V trimmed by 4 bases and J by 4 bases, 15 bases remained unmatched.

CDR3 loop: CASSIGGQRLTYGYTF. CDR3 DNA: TGTGCCAGTAGTATAGGGGGACAGCGCTTAACCTATGGCTACACCTTC. This chain uses TRBV19 with TRBJ1-2; TRBD1 matches at 7 bases. The V gene's germline CDR1 is LNHDA and CDR2 SQIVND (reference sequence). The CDR3 runs to 16 residues. J gave up 4 bases and V 1 base, and 9 bases lay outside the gene matches.

The sample holds many counts of this clone. One end of the junction varies from germline; a read error may be responsible. V usage is TRBV6-5 and J usage is TRBJ2-7; the match to TRBD1 covers 8 bases. The germline CDR1 and CDR2 sequences are MNHEY and SVGAGI. CDR3 size: 13 residues. In DNA, the CDR3 is TGTGCCAGCAGTGACTCCGACAGGGGCGAGCAGTACTTC. Translating it yields CASSDSDRGEQYF.

The CDR3 nucleotides are TGCGCCAGCAGCCAAGTGGCTCCCTCCCCGTCCGGGACAGGGGATAATCAGCCCCAGCATTTT. Protein sequence: CASSQVAPSPSGTGDNQPQHF. The chain joins TRBV4-1 to TRBJ1-5; 10 bases match TRBD1. With V trimmed by 1 base and J by 4 bases, 19 bases remained unmatched. This CDR3 is 21 amino acids long. Germline V lookup: CDR1 MGHRA, CDR2 YSYEKL.

The chain links TRBV28 to TRBJ2-7; D gene unclear. Germline CDR1 reads MDHEN; CDR2 reads SYDVKM. The CDR3 sequence is 12 residues long. V shed 5 bases and J shed 4 bases, with 9 bases lying between them. The CDR3 protein is CASSPSNYEQYF. The CDR3 DNA is TGTGCCAGCAGTCCATCCAATTACGAGCAGTACTTC. The variable domain in full, with the rest retrieved from reference TRBV28 and TRBJ2-7, is DVKVTQSSRYLVKRTGEKVFLECVQDMDHENMFWYRQDPGLGLRLIYFSYDVKMKEKGDIPEGYSVSREKKERFSLILESASTNQTSMYLCASSPSNYEQYFGPGTRLTVT.

The rearrangement joins TRBV5-1 to TRBJ1-5; D is possibly TRBD1 (5 bases). The V gene lost 7 bases and the J gene lost 3 bases, with 11 bases spanning the gap. Germline loops: CDR1 SGHRS, CDR2 YFSETQ. This CDR3 comprises 13 residues. The CDR3, as DNA: TGCGCCAGCTCGAAGGGGTTCAATCAGCCCCAGCATTTT. Translation: CASSKGFNQPQHF.

The chain combines TRBV27 with TRBJ1-2; 7 bases align to TRBD1. The ends lost 4 bases at V and 7 bases at J; junction bases unmatched: 9. This CDR3 has 14 residues. CDR1 and CDR2 (germline): MNHEY, SMNVEV (reference sequence). The CDR3 here is CASSYTGAVAGYTF. CDR3 sequence (DNA): TGTGCCAGCAGTTATACAGGGGCCGTGGCTGGCTACACCTTC.

The chain recombines TRBV9 with TRBJ1-5; 7 bases fit TRBD1. Germline CDR1 SGDLS, CDR2 YYNGEE. The trim removed 3 bases at V and 3 bases at J, leaving 3 bases unmatched. This CDR3 comprises 14 residues. The CDR3 sequence: CASSGQGDNQPQHF. CDR3 nucleotide sequence: TGTGCCAGCAGCGGACAGGGAGACAATCAGCCCCAGCATTTT.

V gene TRBV19 combines with J gene TRBJ1-3, with TRBD1 as a possible D gene (6 bases). This CDR3 is built from 17 residues. Germline-derived CDR1 and CDR2 are LNHDA and SQIVND (reference sequence). V was pared by 3 bases and J by 4 bases, with 19 bases between. The CDR3 region has the DNA TGTGCCAGTAGTATGACGGCCTTGGGACAACAAGGAAACACCATATATTTT. As protein: CASSMTALGQQGNTIYF.

V and J are TRBV28 and TRBJ1-1; no clear D. The CDR3 loop spans 14 amino acids. CDR1 is MDHEN, CDR2 SYDVKM, per germline. V was trimmed by 2 bases and J by 0 bases, leaving 7 bases between them. This CDR3 is CASSLGTVNTEAFF. The CDR3 nucleotides read TGTGCCAGCAGTTTAGGCACAGTGAACACTGAAGCTTTCTTT.

J is TRBJ2-1 and V is TRBV6-5; perhaps TRBD1 as D (5 bases). This CDR3 has 13 amino acids. Germline V gives CDR1 MNHEY, CDR2 SVGAGI. Trimming pared 5 bases from V and 5 bases from J, leaving 10 bases between. This chain's CDR3 is CASSSQGDNEQFF. The CDR3 DNA reads as TGTGCCAGCAGTAGTCAGGGTGACAATGAGCAGTTCTTC.

This clone was observed a few times. CDR3 sequence (DNA): TGTGCCAGCTCACCATACAATCAGCCCCAGCATTTT. Amino acids: CASSPYNQPQHF. The V gene is TRBV18, the J gene TRBJ1-5; no clear D gene. The CDR3 runs 12 residues. Trimming left V 2 bases short and J 3 bases short, with 2 bases between. Germline-derived CDR1 and CDR2 are KGHSH and LQKENI.

This clone was seen only once. The V call is TRBV24-1, the J call TRBJ1-2; 8 bases line up with TRBD1. CDR3 length: 16 residues. Germline loops: CDR1 KGHDR, CDR2 SFDVKD. V dropped 4 bases and J dropped 7; count of bases not matched to a gene: 13. CDR3 residues: CATSDRRTGQAAGYTF. Written as DNA, the CDR3 is TGTGCCACCAGTGACCGCCGGACAGGGCAAGCGGCTGGCTACACCTTC.

V is TRBV10-3 and J is TRBJ2-2, with D hard to call. The V end lost 3 bases, the J end lost 4 bases, and 3 bases lay between the germline ends. The germline V gene encodes CDR1 ENHRY and CDR2 SYGVKD. CDR3 length equals 12 residues. The CDR3, as DNA: TGTGCCATCAGTGACAGCACCGGGGAGCTGTTTTTT. This sequence encodes CAISDSTGELFF.

This clone has ten or more counts. The chain recombines TRBV11-3 with TRBJ2-7; possibly TRBD1 for D (5 bases). CDR3 length: 13 amino acids. Germline-derived CDR1 and CDR2 are SGHNT and YENEEA. Between the trimmed V and J ends, which lost 3 bases and 6 bases, there was a span of 12 bases. CDR3 sequence: CASSFSGMGEQYF. The CDR3 bases are TGTGCCAGCAGCTTTTCAGGGATGGGCGAGCAGTACTTC.

The rearrangement joins TRBV7-3 to TRBJ2-3; TRBD2 agrees at 11 bases. The CDR3 is made up of 15 amino acids. Per germline, CDR1 SGHTA and CDR2 FQGTGA. J gave up 6 bases and V 5 bases, and 7 bases lay outside the gene matches. The CDR3 coding sequence is TGTGCCAGCAGCGAGGATAGCGGGGGGGTCGATACGCAGTATTTT. It yields the protein CASSEDSGGVDTQYF.

The chain's CDR3 is CASSEMSSYNEQFF. CDR3 DNA: TGTGCCAGCAGTGAAATGAGCTCCTACAATGAGCAGTTCTTC. The rearrangement links TRBV2 to TRBJ2-1; D gene ambiguous. Germline lookup yields CDR1 SNHLY and CDR2 FYNNEI. The CDR3 length is 14 residues. V lost 2 bases, J lost 0 bases, and 5 bases lay in between.

The gene calls are TRBV6-5 and TRBJ1-2, with 10 bases aligning to TRBD1. This CDR3 is built from 14 residues. The junction had 3 bases not matched to a gene; V was cut back by 2 bases and J by 6 bases. Germline V gives CDR1 MNHEY, CDR2 SVGAGI. The CDR3 loop is CASSYTGTGDGYTF. The CDR3, as DNA: TGTGCCAGCAGTTACACGGGGACAGGGGATGGCTACACCTTC.

V is TRBV9 and J is TRBJ2-5, with 7 positions matching TRBD2. J gave up 4 bases and V 3 bases, and 3 bases lay outside the gene matches. The CDR3 has 13 amino acids. Germline CDR1 SGDLS, CDR2 YYNGEE. DNA of the CDR3: TGTGCCAGCAGCGGGACGGGGGGAGAGACCCAGTACTTC. This translates into CASSGTGGETQYF. The full variable domain, its missing parts supplied by reference TRBV9 and TRBJ2-5, is DSGVTQTPKHLITATGQRVTLRCSPRSGDLSVYWYQQSLDQGLQFLIQYYNGEERAKGNILERFSAQQFPDLHSELNLSSLELGDSALYFCASSGTGGETQYFGPGTRLLVL.

The chain joins TRBV18 to TRBJ2-7, with 14 bases matching TRBD2. The V and J ends lost 5 bases and 2 bases, in that order; junction bases with no gene match: 8. The CDR3 loop spans 17 amino acids. Germline-derived CDR1 and CDR2 are KGHSH and LQKENI. CDR3 loop: CASSGGTSGSGPYEQYF. Written as DNA, the CDR3 is TGTGCCAGCTCAGGCGGGACTAGCGGGAGTGGTCCCTACGAGCAGTACTTC.